These 5 T cell receptor beta chains came from one sample sequenced in a study of T cells after yellow fever vaccination. MiXCR, run by TCRdb on the 5' RACE reads, gives a single entry per CDR3 protein. The repertoire holds about 58,000 distinct CDR3 sequences, around 7% seen once, with about 40% in the top ten. The sample in question was CD8+ T cells sorted from PBMCs, obtained on the day of the first yellow fever vaccination. The source is a young man who received the YFV17D yellow fever vaccine.

There are a few counts of this clonotype. This chain joins TRBV4-1 and TRBJ2-5; perhaps D is TRBD1 or TRBD2 (5 bases each). Deletions cut 6 bases from V and 1 base from J, with 18 bases between. The CDR3 has 16 amino acids. Looked up from germline, CDR1 is MGHRA and CDR2 is YSYEKL. DNA of the CDR3: TGCGCCAGCAGTGTTCGCTTCCAGGGAGCCCAAGAGACCCAGTACTTC. Protein sequence: CASSVRFQGAQETQYF.

This clonotype has a count of ten or more. V gene TRBV28 combines with J gene TRBJ2-5; 7 nucleotides agree with TRBD2. The CDR3 extends over 16 amino acids. Trimming at V came to 3 bases and at J to 2 bases, leaving 9 bases not matched to a gene. Germline V gene data show CDR1 as MDHEN and CDR2 as SYDVKM. In DNA, the CDR3 is TGTGCCAGCAGTTTGCAAGCGGGACCTGATCAAGAGACCCAGTACTTC. It translates to CASSLQAGPDQETQYF.

A few counts support this clonotype. The chain couples TRBV7-8 to TRBJ2-1; 8 bases are shared with TRBD1. Germline assignment: CDR1 SGHVS and CDR2 FQNEAQ. This CDR3 contains 16 residues. V shed 5 bases, J shed 0 bases, and the junction held 6 bases outside the gene matches. CDR3 sequence (DNA): TGTGCCAGCAGCCCGAGGACAGGGACCTCCTACAATGAGCAGTTCTTC. Residues: CASSPRTGTSYNEQFF.

This clonotype was seen ten or more times. The V call is TRBV6-2 or TRBV6-3, the J call TRBJ2-5, with 7 bases lining up with TRBD1. CDR1 is MNHEY and CDR2 is SVGEGT in the germline V gene. With V trimmed by 0 bases and J by 2 bases, 12 bases remained unmatched. This CDR3 is built from 18 residues. DNA of the CDR3: TGTGCCAGCAGTTACTCGACGAACAGGGGTCTTCTTCAAGAGACCCAGTACTTC. Amino acid sequence: CASSYSTNRGLLQETQYF.

This clonotype was recorded at least ten times. This chain links TRBV5-1 with TRBJ2-1, with 7 bases matching TRBD2. With 7 bases clipped from V and 5 bases from J, the junction kept 6 bases outside the gene matches. The CDR3 contains 13 residues. The germline V gene encodes CDR1 SGHRS and CDR2 YFSETQ. The CDR3 DNA reads as TGCGCCAGCCGGAGCGGGGAAAACAATGAGCAGTTCTTC. This codes for CASRSGENNEQFF.